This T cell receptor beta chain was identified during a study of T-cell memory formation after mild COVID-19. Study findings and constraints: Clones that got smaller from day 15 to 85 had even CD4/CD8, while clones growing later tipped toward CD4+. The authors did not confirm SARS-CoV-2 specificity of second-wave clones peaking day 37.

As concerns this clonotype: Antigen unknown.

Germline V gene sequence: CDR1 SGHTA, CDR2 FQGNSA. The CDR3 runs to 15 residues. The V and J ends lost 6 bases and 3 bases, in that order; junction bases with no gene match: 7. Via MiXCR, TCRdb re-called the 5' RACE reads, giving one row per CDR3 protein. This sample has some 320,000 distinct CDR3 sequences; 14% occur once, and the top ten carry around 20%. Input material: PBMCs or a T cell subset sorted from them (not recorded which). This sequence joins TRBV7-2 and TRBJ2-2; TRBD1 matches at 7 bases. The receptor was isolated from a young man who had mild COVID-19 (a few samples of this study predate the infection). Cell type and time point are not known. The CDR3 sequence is CASSRQGFDTGELFF. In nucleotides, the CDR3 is TGTGCCAGCAGTCGACAGGGATTCGACACCGGGGAGCTGTTTTTT.